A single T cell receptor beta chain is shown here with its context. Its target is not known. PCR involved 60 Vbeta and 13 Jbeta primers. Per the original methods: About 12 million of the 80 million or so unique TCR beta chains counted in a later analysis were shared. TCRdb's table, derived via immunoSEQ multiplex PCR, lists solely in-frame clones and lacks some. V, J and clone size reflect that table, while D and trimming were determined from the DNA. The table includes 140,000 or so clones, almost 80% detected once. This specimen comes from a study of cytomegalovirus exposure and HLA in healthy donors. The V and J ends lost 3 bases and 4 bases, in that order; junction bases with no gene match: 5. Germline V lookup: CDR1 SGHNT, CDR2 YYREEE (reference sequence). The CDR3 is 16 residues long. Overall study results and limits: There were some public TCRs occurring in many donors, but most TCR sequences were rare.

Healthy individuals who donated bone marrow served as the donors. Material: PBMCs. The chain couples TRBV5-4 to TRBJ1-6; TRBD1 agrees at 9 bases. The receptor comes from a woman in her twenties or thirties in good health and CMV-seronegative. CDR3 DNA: TGTGCCAGCAGCTCGACAGGGGGGAGATATAATTCACCCCTCCACTTT. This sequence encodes CASSSTGGRYNSPLHF.